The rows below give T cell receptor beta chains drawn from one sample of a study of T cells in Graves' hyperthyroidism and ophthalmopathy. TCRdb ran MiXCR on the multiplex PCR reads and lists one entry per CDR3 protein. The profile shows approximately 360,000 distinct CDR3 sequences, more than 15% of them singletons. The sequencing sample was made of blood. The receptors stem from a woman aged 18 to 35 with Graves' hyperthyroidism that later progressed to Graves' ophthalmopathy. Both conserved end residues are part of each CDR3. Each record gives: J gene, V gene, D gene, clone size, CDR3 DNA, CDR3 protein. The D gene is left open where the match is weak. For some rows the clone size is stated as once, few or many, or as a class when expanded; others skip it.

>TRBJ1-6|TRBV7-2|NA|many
TGTGCCAGCAGTCTACCTAAGACACCCCTCCACTTT
CASSLPKTPLHF
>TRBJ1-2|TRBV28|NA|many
TGTGCCATGGGGGGCAGATACTATGGCTACACCTTC
CAMGGRYYGYTF
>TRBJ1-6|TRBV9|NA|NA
TGTGCCAGCAGCGTAAACAGTAATTCACCCCTCCACTTT
CASSVNSNSPLHF
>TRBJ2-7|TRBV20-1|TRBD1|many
TGCAGTGCGGCCCCGGGACAGGGTACCGGTTCCTACGAGCAGTACTTC
CSAAPGQGTGSYEQYF
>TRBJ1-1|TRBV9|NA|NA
TGTGCCAGCAGCGTAGGGTTGATAGGAGGGGTAAACACTGAAGCTTTCTTT
CASSVGLIGGVNTEAFF
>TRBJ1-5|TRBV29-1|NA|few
TGCAGCGTTAGGGACGGTAATCAGCCCCAGCATTTT
CSVRDGNQPQHF
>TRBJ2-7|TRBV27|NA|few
TGTGCCAGCCGTAGACACGCCTACGAGCAGTACTTC
CASRRHAYEQYF
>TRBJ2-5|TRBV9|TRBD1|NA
TGTGCCAGCAGCGTCTCCGGGACAGATATCGAGACCCAGTACTTC
CASSVSGTDIETQYF
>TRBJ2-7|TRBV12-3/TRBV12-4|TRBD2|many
TGTGCCAGCAGTTTAAGTCTAGCGGGAGGGCCTCACGAGCAGTACTTC
CASSLSLAGGPHEQYF
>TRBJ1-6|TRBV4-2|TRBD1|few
TGTGCCAGCAGCCAAGATTGGGCAGGGGGCCTAAATTCACCCCTCCACTTT
CASSQDWAGGLNSPLHF
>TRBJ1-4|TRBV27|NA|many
TGTGCCGGGTTCCGAGGCAGGATCTCGGACTCACATGAAAAACTGTTTTTT
CAGFRGRISDSHEKLFF
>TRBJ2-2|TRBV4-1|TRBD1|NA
TGCGCCAGCCTCGGACAGGGAGTGACCGGGGAGCTGTTTTTT
CASLGQGVTGELFF
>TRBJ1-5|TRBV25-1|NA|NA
TGTGCCAGCAGTGAATATGGGACCGCCAATCAGCCCCAGCATTTT
CASSEYGTANQPQHF
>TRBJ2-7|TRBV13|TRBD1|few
TGTGCCTCAGGGCCCGGACAGGGGGTCCACGAGCAGTACTTC
CASGPGQGVHEQYF
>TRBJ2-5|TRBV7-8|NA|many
TGTGCCAGCAGCTTCCACCAAGAGACCCAGTACTTC
CASSFHQETQYF
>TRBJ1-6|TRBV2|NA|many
TGTGCCAGCAGAGGGAGCTATAATTCACCCCTCCACTTT
CASRGSYNSPLHF
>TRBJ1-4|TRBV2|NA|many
TGTGCCTTTCAGGGGATGGGTGAAAAACTGTTTTTT
CAFQGMGEKLFF
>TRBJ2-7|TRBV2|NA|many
TGTGCCAGCACGCTCGGGGGCGGCGTAGGCGAGCAGTACTTC
CASTLGGGVGEQYF
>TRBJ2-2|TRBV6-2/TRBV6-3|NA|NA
TGTGCCAGCAAGGAGGGCCAGGACCCCGGGGAGCTGTTTTTT
CASKEGQDPGELFF
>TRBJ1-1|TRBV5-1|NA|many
TGCGCCAGCAGTTTCAATTCGGGACCTATGAACACTGAAGCTTTCTTT
CASSFNSGPMNTEAFF
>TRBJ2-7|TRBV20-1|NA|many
TGCAGTGCATCTTCCGACGGAGCGACCTCCTACGAGCAGTACTTC
CSASSDGATSYEQYF
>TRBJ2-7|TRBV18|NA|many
TGTGCCAGCTCACCTACCGGGCAGGGCCCTGGGTACGAGCAGTACTTC
CASSPTGQGPGYEQYF
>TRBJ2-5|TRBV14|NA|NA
TGTGCCAGCAGCCAAGGGACTTTAAGGGCCGTGACCCAGTACTTC
CASSQGTLRAVTQYF
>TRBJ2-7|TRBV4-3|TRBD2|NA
TGCGCCAGCAGCCCCCAAGGACTAGCGGGAGTCGAGCAGTACTTC
CASSPQGLAGVEQYF
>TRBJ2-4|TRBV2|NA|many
TGTGCCAGCAGTGTTCGGGACACAAACATTCAGTACTTC
CASSVRDTNIQYF
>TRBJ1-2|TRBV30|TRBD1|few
TGTGCCTCCACGACAGGGTCCTATGGCTACACCTTC
CASTTGSYGYTF
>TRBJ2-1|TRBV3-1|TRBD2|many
TGTGCCAGCAGCCAAGTCACTAGCGGGAGAATAAATGAGCAGTTCTTC
CASSQVTSGRINEQFF
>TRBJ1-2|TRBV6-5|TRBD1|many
TGTGCCAGCAGTTCTCCCGGGACAGGGGCCTCCTTCACCTTC
CASSSPGTGASFTF
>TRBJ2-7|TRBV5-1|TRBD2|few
TGCGCCAGCAGCACAGCGGGAGAAAGTTCCGACGAGCAGTACTTC
CASSTAGESSDEQYF